This T cell receptor (beta chain) was sequenced for a study of control samples from healthy donors and cancer patients. This clone was counted once. This CDR3 has 17 residues. The germline V gene encodes CDR1 MNHEY and CDR2 SVGEGT. After removal of 5 bases from V and 4 bases from J, the junction contained 13 bases not matched to a gene. The data were produced by immunoSEQ multiplex PCR, yet TCRdb's version contains in-frame clones alone and is incomplete. The sample shows about 100,000 clones, approximately 86% of them seen only once. This TCR was recovered from a man between 25 and 39 years old in good health. The V gene is TRBV6-2 or TRBV6-3, the J gene TRBJ2-3; the match to TRBD1 covers 9 bases. Sequencing was carried out using blood. CDR3 loop: CASSRDRDGGLPDTQYF. DNA for the CDR3: TGTGCCAGCAGTCGGGACAGGGACGGCGGGCTCCCAGATACGCAGTATTTT.